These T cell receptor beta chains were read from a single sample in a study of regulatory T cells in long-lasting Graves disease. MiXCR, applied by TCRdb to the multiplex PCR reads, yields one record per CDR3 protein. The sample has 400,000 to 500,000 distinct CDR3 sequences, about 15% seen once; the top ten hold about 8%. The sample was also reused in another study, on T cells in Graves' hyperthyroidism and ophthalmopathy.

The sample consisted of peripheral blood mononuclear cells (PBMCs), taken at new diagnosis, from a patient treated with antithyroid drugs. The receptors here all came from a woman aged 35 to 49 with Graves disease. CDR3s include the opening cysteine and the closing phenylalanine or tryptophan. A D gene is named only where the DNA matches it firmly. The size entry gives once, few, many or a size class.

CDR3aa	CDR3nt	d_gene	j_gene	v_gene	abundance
CASSRDWTWGNEQFF	TGTGCCAGCAGCCGCGACTGGACCTGGGGCAATGAGCAGTTCTTC	.	TRBJ2-1	TRBV7-8	many
CASSYRDSLHEQYF	TGTGCCAGCAGTTACCGGGACAGCCTCCACGAGCAGTACTTC	TRBD1	TRBJ2-7	TRBV6-2/TRBV6-3	many
CASSYSGGGLWPQHF	TGTGCCAGCAGTTACTCGGGCGGAGGGCTATGGCCCCAGCATTTT	.	TRBJ1-5	TRBV6-5	many
CASSYSGGRVREDTQYF	TGTGCCAGCAGTTACTCGGGCGGGAGGGTCCGGGAAGATACGCAGTATTTT	TRBD2	TRBJ2-3	TRBV6-5	many
CAISPSKTANEKLFF	TGTGCCATCAGCCCGTCGAAGACAGCTAATGAAAAACTGTTTTTT	.	TRBJ1-4	TRBV10-3	many
CASSSEGIRTNEKLFF	TGTGCCAGCAGTTCGGAGGGTATAAGGACTAATGAAAAACTGTTTTTT	.	TRBJ1-4	TRBV12-3/TRBV12-4	many
CASSLGTSEYNEQFF	TGTGCCAGCAGTTTAGGGACTAGCGAATACAATGAGCAGTTCTTC	TRBD2	TRBJ2-1	TRBV28	many
CASSELVGLAGEGNEQFF	TGTGCCAGCAGTGAATTGGTGGGACTAGCGGGAGAGGGAAATGAGCAGTTCTTC	TRBD2	TRBJ2-1	TRBV2	many
CAWTSGNRNEQFF	TGTGCCTGGACTAGCGGGAACCGTAATGAGCAGTTCTTC	TRBD2	TRBJ2-1	TRBV30	many
CASSTASGRDYNEQFF	TGTGCCAGCAGCACGGCCAGCGGGAGGGATTACAATGAGCAGTTCTTC	TRBD2	TRBJ2-1	TRBV7-9	many